Listed here is a single TCR beta chain. The antigen is unknown. TCRdb's copy holds only in-frame clones and misses some; the assay was immunoSEQ multiplex PCR. The repertoire holds around 250,000 clones, with around 87% as singletons. As to treatment: about 20 received Ad26.COV2.S at low or high dose, single or two shots; a few received placebo; per-sample allocation not given. Specimen acquisition occurred on day 63 following the initial vaccine or placebo injection. This record comes from a study of Ad26.COV2.S vaccination and SARS-CoV-2 variants. Study in general: Intramuscularly, Ad26.COV2.S was given either once or twice, 56 days apart. Findings and caveats of the study: Non-spike TCR breadth was similar in vaccine and placebo recipients.

Germline V gene lookup returns CDR1 LGHNA and CDR2 YSLEER. V was cut by 4 bases and J by 0 bases, with 6 bases left in between. The length of the CDR3 is 13 residues. The chain joins TRBV4-3 to TRBJ1-2; D is undetermined. The starting material was peripheral blood, obtained in a trial of Ad26.COV2.S vaccine versus placebo. This TCR was sampled from a person aged 18 to 65 who received the Ad26.COV2.S COVID-19 vaccine or a placebo. Here the CDR3 reads CASSPRANYGYTF. The CDR3 coding sequence is TGCGCCAGCAGCCCAAGGGCTAACTATGGCTACACCTTC.